The 21 T cell receptor beta chains below all came from one sample that was sequenced in a study of control samples from healthy donors and cancer patients. This table comes from immunoSEQ multiplex PCR, and its TCRdb copy is limited to in-frame clones, with some not included. The sample yields 46,000 or so clones, over 90% seen once. The source material was PBMCs. Receptors were obtained from a woman between 50 and 59 years old with head and neck cancer.

J is TRBJ1-4 and V is TRBV7-8; the D is unclear. Germline V gives CDR1 SGHVS, CDR2 FQNEAQ. The CDR3 has 14 amino acids. The V end lost 5 bases, the J end lost 4 bases, and 11 bases lay between the germline ends. The CDR3 loop reads CASSGAGGNEKLFF. The CDR3, as DNA: TGTGCCAGCAGCGGAGCAGGCGGTAATGAAAAACTGTTTTTT.

The J gene is TRBJ1-2, the V gene TRBV2, with D perhaps TRBD1 (5 bases). The CDR3 sequence is 16 residues long. With 4 bases removed from V and 4 bases from J, the gap between germline ends came to 19 bases. CDR1 is SNHLY and CDR2 is FYNNEI in the germline V gene. For the CDR3, the DNA is TGTGCCAGCAGTGGTCTATACGGCACTAGGGGCTATGGCTACACCTTC. This translates into CASSGLYGTRGYGYTF.

The V gene is TRBV25-1, the J gene TRBJ1-4; D ambiguous. With 5 bases removed from V and 4 bases from J, the gap between germline ends came to 14 bases. CDR1 is MGHDK and CDR2 is SYGVNS in the germline V gene. This CDR3 is built from 15 residues. CDR3 region: CASSPALGGNEKLFF. The CDR3 DNA reads TGTGCCAGCAGTCCTGCCCTTGGTGGTAATGAAAAACTGTTTTTT. The full variable domain, its missing parts supplied by reference TRBV25-1 and TRBJ1-4, is EADIYQTPRYLVIGTGKKITLECSQTMGHDKMYWYQQDPGMELHLIHYSYGVNSTEKGDLSSESTVSRIRTEHFPLTLESARPSHTSQYLCASSPALGGNEKLFFGSGTQLSVL.

The chain joins TRBV11-2 to TRBJ1-3; D is ambiguous. Germline CDR1 SGHAT, CDR2 FQNNGV. Trimming removed 5 bases at V and 6 bases at J, with 17 bases between. The CDR3 is made up of 15 amino acids. The CDR3 DNA sequence: TGTGCCAGCAGCCCCGGACCGGGTGCGGTAAACACCATATATTTT. Protein sequence: CASSPGPGAVNTIYF. The complete variable domain, with remaining parts taken from reference TRBV11-2 and TRBJ1-3, reads EAGVAQSPRYKIIEKRQSVAFWCNPISGHATLYWYQQILGQGPKLLIQFQNNGVVDDSQLPKDRFSAERLKGVDSTLKIQPAKLEDSAVYLCASSPGPGAVNTIYFGEGSWLTVV.

The genes are TRBV7-2 and TRBJ2-5; D gene uncertain. The V gene's germline CDR1 is SGHTA and CDR2 FQGNSA. The CDR3 length is 14 residues. V gave up 0 bases and J gave up 2 bases, with 7 bases separating them. The CDR3 DNA sequence: TGTGCCAGCAGCTTAGCAGGTCGACAAGAGACCCAGTACTTC. Amino acid sequence: CASSLAGRQETQYF.

The rearrangement links TRBV19 to TRBJ2-7, with a tentative D call TRBD1 (6 bases). This CDR3 has 12 amino acids. Germline V lookup: CDR1 LNHDA, CDR2 SQIVND (reference sequence). V was trimmed by 3 bases and J by 6 bases, leaving 9 bases between them. CDR3 sequence: CASSITGSEQYF. CDR3 nucleotide sequence: TGTGCCAGTAGTATCACAGGGAGCGAGCAGTACTTC.

The V and J genes are TRBV2 and TRBJ1-2; D unclear. Per the germline V gene, CDR1 is SNHLY and CDR2 is FYNNEI. The CDR3 spans 13 residues. V was pared by 4 bases and J by 6 bases, with 12 bases between. CDR3 in amino acids: CASSVAPGDGYTF. Written as DNA, the CDR3 is TGTGCCAGCAGTGTTGCCCCCGGGGATGGCTACACCTTC.

The V call is TRBV18, the J call TRBJ1-6, with 8 bases lining up with TRBD1. After removal of 4 bases from V and 4 bases from J, the junction contained 9 bases not matched to a gene. The CDR3 consists of 17 residues. Germline V CDR1 and CDR2: KGHSH, LQKENI. The CDR3 bases are TGTGCCAGCTCACTCTTACCGGGACAGGAATATAATTCACCCCTCCACTTT. Translated, it gives CASSLLPGQEYNSPLHF.

This clone turned up a few times. The gene calls are TRBV5-5 and TRBJ2-2; D is ambiguous. Trimming stripped 0 bases from V and 7 bases from J, with 10 bases between. The V gene's germline CDR1 is SGHKS and CDR2 YYEKEE (reference sequence). The CDR3 is made up of 14 amino acids. CDR3: CASSLVGSRGELFF. The CDR3 coding sequence is TGTGCCAGCAGCTTGGTGGGATCTCGCGGGGAGCTGTTTTTT.

The chain uses TRBV24-1 and TRBJ2-7; TRBD1 might be the D (6 bases). The V and J ends lost 2 bases and 5 bases respectively, with 15 bases between them. Germline lookup yields CDR1 KGHDR and CDR2 SFDVKD. The CDR3 is 15 residues long. CDR3 DNA sequence: TGTGCCACCAGTGATTCCGGGACACTTGCTCACGAGCAGTACTTC. It yields the protein CATSDSGTLAHEQYF.

This CDR3 is CASSLEGTGGYTF. CDR3 nucleotides: TGCGCCAGCAGCCTGGAGGGGACGGGTGGCTACACCTTC. This rearrangement joins TRBV5-1 to TRBJ1-2; weak D call: TRBD1 (5 bases). Per germline, CDR1 SGHRS and CDR2 YFSETQ. V dropped 4 bases and J dropped 7 bases, with 14 bases sitting between them. The CDR3 extends over 13 amino acids.

The rearrangement links TRBV6-1 to TRBJ2-6, with D maybe TRBD2 (5 bases). This CDR3 has 17 residues. Trimming removed 0 bases from V and 4 bases from J, with 13 bases in between. In germline, CDR1 is MNHNS, CDR2 SASEGT. The CDR3 here is CASSEAEGRAGANVLTF. The CDR3, as DNA: TGTGCCAGCAGTGAAGCCGAGGGAAGGGCCGGGGCCAACGTCCTGACTTTC.

The chain has TRBV20-1 and TRBJ2-3; no definite D call. The ends were cut back, 3 bases at V and 7 bases at J, with 23 bases in the middle. Germline CDR1 reads DFQATT; CDR2 reads SNEGSKA (reference sequence). The length of the CDR3 is 16 residues. This CDR3 reads CSASPLAATDLYTQYF. The CDR3 bases are TGCAGTGCTAGTCCTTTGGCGGCCACCGACCTTTATACGCAGTATTTT.

The gene calls are TRBV27 and TRBJ1-4, with D unresolved. Deletions cut 5 bases from V and 4 bases from J, with 8 bases between. Germline V gives CDR1 MNHEY, CDR2 SMNVEV (reference sequence). The CDR3 length is 13 residues. The CDR3 nucleotides read TGTGCCAGCAGTGTGCAGCGTAATGAAAAACTGTTTTTT. Its protein is CASSVQRNEKLFF.

The chain is built from TRBV28 and TRBJ2-1; TRBD2 aligns across 7 bases. In germline, CDR1 is MDHEN, CDR2 SYDVKM. This CDR3 region has 14 residues. The trim removed 4 bases at V and 10 bases at J, leaving 10 bases unmatched. The CDR3 is CASSYSPLAAEQFF. In DNA form, the CDR3 reads TGTGCCAGCAGTTATTCTCCTCTAGCGGCAGAGCAGTTCTTC.

The chain recombines TRBV6-5 with TRBJ2-1; 8 nucleotides align to TRBD1. The length of the CDR3 is 14 residues. V trimming: 5 bases; J trimming: 4 bases; junction bases outside the gene matches: 4. Germline CDR1 MNHEY, CDR2 SVGAGI. CDR3 residues: CASSPGDRYNEQFF. CDR3 nucleotide sequence: TGTGCCAGCAGTCCTGGGGACAGGTACAATGAGCAGTTCTTC.

The chain employs TRBV2 and TRBJ2-1; 9 nucleotides agree with TRBD2. There are 17 residues in the CDR3. Per the germline V gene, CDR1 is SNHLY and CDR2 is FYNNEI. The V segment lost 6 bases and the J segment 7 bases; nucleotides outside the gene matches: 16. CDR3 sequence reads: CASRLRGLRGGENEQFF. In DNA, the CDR3 is TGTGCCAGCAGATTAAGGGGCCTGCGGGGGGGCGAAAATGAGCAGTTCTTC.

V is TRBV6-5 and J is TRBJ1-1; D remains ambiguous. Germline V gene sequence: CDR1 MNHEY, CDR2 SVGAGI. Between the trimmed V and J ends, which lost 5 bases and 11 bases, there was a span of 15 bases. The CDR3 has 12 residues. CDR3 sequence reads: CASSRQGMDAFF. In DNA form, the CDR3 reads TGTGCCAGCAGTCGTCAAGGAATGGATGCTTTCTTT.

This clone qualifies as medium-sized. The chain recombines TRBV6-2 or TRBV6-3 with TRBJ2-2, with TRBD1 matching over 9 bases. The CDR3 consists of 15 residues. Germline trimming cut 5 bases from V and 6 bases from J; bases unmatched to any gene: 7. Looked up from germline, CDR1 is MNHEY and CDR2 is SVGEGT. In nucleotides, the CDR3 is TGTGCCAGCAGTGTAACAGGGGGCGGCGCCGGGGAGCTGTTTTTT. It specifies CASSVTGGGAGELFF.

This clone has just one count. The rearrangement uses TRBV28 and TRBJ1-2; a weak D match, TRBD1 (5 bases). Germline CDR1 reads MDHEN; CDR2 reads SYDVKM. The CDR3 has 16 amino acids. Trimming removed 6 bases at V and 5 bases at J, with 22 bases between. The CDR3 sequence: CASSQEQDIYRYGYTF. CDR3 nucleotide sequence: TGTGCCAGCAGCCAAGAACAGGATATTTATCGGTATGGCTACACCTTC.

The chain couples TRBV4-2 to TRBJ2-7; D not resolved. From germline, CDR1 is LGHNA and CDR2 YNFKEQ. There are 13 residues in the CDR3. The V end was cut by 0 bases, the J end by 0 bases, with 3 bases between. CDR3 in amino acids: CASSQDSSYEQYF. The CDR3 nucleotides read TGTGCCAGCAGCCAAGACAGCTCCTACGAGCAGTACTTC.